This TCR beta chain was sequenced during a study of T cells after yellow fever vaccination. Findings and limits, study-wide: Among primary-vaccination clones, most reappeared after the booster, at 95% to 96% for CD4 and 88% for CD8. Abundant clonotypes (contaminants from the bulk population) could be present in FACS-sorted repertoires. Weaker, the secondary response had a peak occurring faster, on day 5 versus 15.

A note on this clonotype: Its antigen is not identified.

With 3 bases removed from V and 8 bases from J, the gap between germline ends came to 11 bases. Germline loops: CDR1 SGHVS, CDR2 FNYEAQ. The CDR3 runs 13 residues. Generation of TCR cDNA used 5'RACE template switching (which added a universal primer site and UMIs). TCRdb re-called the 5' RACE reads with MiXCR, one entry per CDR3 protein. Among fewer than 450,000 distinct CDR3 sequences listed, roughly 8.6% were seen once. J is TRBJ1-3 and V is TRBV7-6; no clear D. Sequenced material: PBMCs, taken more than 40 days after the first yellow fever vaccination. The TCR originated in a man younger than 30 who received the YFV17D yellow fever vaccine. Here the CDR3 DNA reads TGTGCCAGCAGCTTCAGTTACGGAGACACCATATATTTT. Protein: CASSFSYGDTIYF. Combining the CDR3 with reference TRBV7-6 and TRBJ1-3 gives the whole variable domain GAGVSQSPRYKVTKRGQDVALRCDPISGHVSLYWYRQALGQGPEFLTYFNYEAQQDKSGLPNDRFSAERPEGSISTLTIQRTEQRDSAMYRCASSFSYGDTIYFGEGSWLTVV.